The rows below give T cell receptor beta chains drawn from one sample of a study of control samples from healthy donors and cancer patients. Data came from immunoSEQ multiplex PCR; TCRdb stores just in-frame clones and leaves some out. The sample includes fewer than 200,000 clones, about 93% of them seen just once. The sequenced sample was blood. These receptors were taken from a man younger than 30 in good health. The CDR3 runs from the conserved cysteine through the conserved F or W. The order of the fields is clone size, J gene, V gene, D gene, CDR3 DNA, CDR3 protein. D genes are given only for firm matches. Only some rows state a clone size, as once, few, many or a class for expanded clones.

clone size: -
J gene: TRBJ2-4
V gene: TRBV6-1
D gene: TRBD1
CDR3 DNA: TGTGCCAGCAGTGTTTGGGGGACAGGGTACTCCCCAGCCAAAAACATTCAGTACTTC
CDR3 protein: CASSVWGTGYSPAKNIQYF

clone size: -
J gene: TRBJ2-1
V gene: TRBV9
D gene: TRBD1
CDR3 DNA: TGTGCCAGCAGCGTAGGGGACAGCTCCTACAATGAGCAGTTCTTC
CDR3 protein: CASSVGDSSYNEQFF

clone size: once
J gene: TRBJ1-2
V gene: TRBV29-1
D gene: TRBD1
CDR3 DNA: TGCAGCGTTGACCTGGCGGACAGGGGACCCTATGGCTACACCTTC
CDR3 protein: CSVDLADRGPYGYTF

clone size: once
J gene: TRBJ1-1
V gene: TRBV29-1
D gene: TRBD1
CDR3 DNA: TGCAGCGGGGGACAGGGGACTGAAGCTTTCTTT
CDR3 protein: CSGGQGTEAFF

clone size: -
J gene: TRBJ1-1
V gene: TRBV10-3
D gene: -
CDR3 DNA: TGTGCCATCAGTGGTAGGGATGGGAGGGAGATGAACACTGAAGCTTTCTTT
CDR3 protein: CAISGRDGREMNTEAFF

clone size: -
J gene: TRBJ1-2
V gene: TRBV10-3
D gene: -
CDR3 DNA: TGTGCCATCACCAGGGACCTCGCCGAGGGCTACACCTTC
CDR3 protein: CAITRDLAEGYTF

clone size: -
J gene: TRBJ2-2
V gene: TRBV29-1
D gene: -
CDR3 DNA: TGCAGCGCAAAAACAGGGTACTTAGATACCACCGGGGAGCTGTTTTTT
CDR3 protein: CSAKTGYLDTTGELFF

clone size: -
J gene: TRBJ2-7
V gene: TRBV3-1/TRBV3-2
D gene: TRBD1
CDR3 DNA: TGTGCCAGCAGGCAGTCAGGGGGATACGAGCAGTACTTC
CDR3 protein: CASRQSGGYEQYF

clone size: -
J gene: TRBJ1-5
V gene: TRBV5-6
D gene: -
CDR3 DNA: TGTGCCAGCAGCTTCAGGGGCCTCAGCCAGCCCCAGCATTTT
CDR3 protein: CASSFRGLSQPQHF

clone size: -
J gene: TRBJ1-4
V gene: TRBV27
D gene: TRBD1
CDR3 DNA: TGTGCCAGCAGCCGGGGACAGGGGAACGAGCATGAAAAACTGTTTTTT
CDR3 protein: CASSRGQGNEHEKLFF

clone size: -
J gene: TRBJ1-5
V gene: TRBV7-2
D gene: -
CDR3 DNA: TGTGCCAGCAGCCGTTTCGATCAGCCCCAGCATTTT
CDR3 protein: CASSRFDQPQHF

clone size: -
J gene: TRBJ1-5
V gene: TRBV5-8
D gene: -
CDR3 DNA: TGTGCCAGCAGCTTGGGGGTAGGGGTTGGCAATCAGCCCCAGCATTTT
CDR3 protein: CASSLGVGVGNQPQHF

clone size: -
J gene: TRBJ2-7
V gene: TRBV3-1/TRBV3-2
D gene: TRBD1
CDR3 DNA: TGTGCCAGCAGGCGACAGGGGGAAGACGAGCAGTACTTC
CDR3 protein: CASRRQGEDEQYF

clone size: -
J gene: TRBJ1-5
V gene: TRBV6-2/TRBV6-3
D gene: -
CDR3 DNA: TGTGCCAGCAGTTCCCCGACTCCCCCGGGGCCCCAGCATTTT
CDR3 protein: CASSSPTPPGPQHF

clone size: -
J gene: TRBJ1-5
V gene: TRBV28
D gene: TRBD1
CDR3 DNA: TGTGCCAGCCGTTCCGGGACAGGGGGCAGTCAGCCCCAGCATTTT
CDR3 protein: CASRSGTGGSQPQHF

clone size: -
J gene: TRBJ1-1
V gene: TRBV19
D gene: -
CDR3 DNA: TGTGCCAGTAGTATTTCGTTGTCTGAAGCTTTCTTT
CDR3 protein: CASSISLSEAFF

clone size: -
J gene: TRBJ1-1
V gene: TRBV28
D gene: -
CDR3 DNA: TGTGCCAGCAGTTTAGTTGGTCTCTTGAACACTGAAGCTTTCTTT
CDR3 protein: CASSLVGLLNTEAFF

clone size: -
J gene: TRBJ2-5
V gene: TRBV5-1
D gene: -
CDR3 DNA: TGCGCCAGCAGCAGAACAGGGGAGACCCAGTACTTC
CDR3 protein: CASSRTGETQYF

clone size: -
J gene: TRBJ2-3
V gene: TRBV27
D gene: TRBD2
CDR3 DNA: TGTGCCAGCAGTTTACGCGGGGGAAGGGATACGCAGTATTTT
CDR3 protein: CASSLRGGRDTQYF

clone size: -
J gene: TRBJ2-5
V gene: TRBV24-1
D gene: -
CDR3 DNA: TGTGCCACCAGTAACACCCTGGAGGGTCAAGAGACCCAGTACTTC
CDR3 protein: CATSNTLEGQETQYF

clone size: once
J gene: TRBJ1-6
V gene: TRBV21-1
D gene: -
CDR3 DNA: TGTGCCAGCAGCGTGACAGGGGCTGTCTCCTATAATTCACCCCTCCACTTT
CDR3 protein: CASSVTGAVSYNSPLHF

clone size: -
J gene: TRBJ1-1
V gene: TRBV5-4
D gene: TRBD1
CDR3 DNA: TGTGCCAGCAGCGCCTACCAGGGGGTAAACACTGAAGCTTTCTTT
CDR3 protein: CASSAYQGVNTEAFF

clone size: -
J gene: TRBJ2-2
V gene: TRBV7-9
D gene: -
CDR3 DNA: TGTGCCAGCAGCGCAAAAGTCACCGGGGAGCTGTTTTTT
CDR3 protein: CASSAKVTGELFF

clone size: -
J gene: TRBJ1-3
V gene: TRBV12-5
D gene: -
CDR3 DNA: TGTGCTAGTGGTTTGGCCTTACTGACCCGGGGAAACACCATATATTTT
CDR3 protein: CASGLALLTRGNTIYF

clone size: -
J gene: TRBJ2-7
V gene: TRBV18
D gene: TRBD2
CDR3 DNA: TGTGCCAGCTCACCATCCGCGGGGGGCCGTACCTACGAGCAGTACTTC
CDR3 protein: CASSPSAGGRTYEQYF

clone size: -
J gene: TRBJ1-1
V gene: TRBV29-1
D gene: TRBD1
CDR3 DNA: TGCAGCGTGCACCAGGGGGGGAGCATGAACACTGAAGCTTTCTTT
CDR3 protein: CSVHQGGSMNTEAFF

clone size: -
J gene: TRBJ2-2
V gene: TRBV18
D gene: -
CDR3 DNA: TGTGCCAGCTCACCAAGGCAAGCGAACACCGGGGAGCTGTTTTTT
CDR3 protein: CASSPRQANTGELFF

clone size: once
J gene: TRBJ1-1
V gene: TRBV19
D gene: TRBD1
CDR3 DNA: TGTGCCAGTAGTACCCCGACAGGGTGGGGGAGGAACGCTGAAGCTTTCTTT
CDR3 protein: CASSTPTGWGRNAEAFF

clone size: -
J gene: TRBJ2-6
V gene: TRBV7-3
D gene: -
CDR3 DNA: TGTGCCAGCAGCCCAAATTTCTCAGCTGGGGCCAACGTCCTGACTTTC
CDR3 protein: CASSPNFSAGANVLTF

clone size: -
J gene: TRBJ2-1
V gene: TRBV6-1
D gene: -
CDR3 DNA: TGTGCCAGCAGTGATCGGAGGGGGAAGTTCTTC
CDR3 protein: CASSDRRGKFF

clone size: -
J gene: TRBJ2-7
V gene: TRBV7-8
D gene: -
CDR3 DNA: TGTGCCAGCAGCCCTAGGACAGTCTCCGATGCCGCCTACGAGCAGTACTTC
CDR3 protein: CASSPRTVSDAAYEQYF

clone size: -
J gene: TRBJ1-1
V gene: TRBV6-5
D gene: -
CDR3 DNA: TGTGCCAGCAACTTAGCAGGGAACACTGAAGCTTTCTTT
CDR3 protein: CASNLAGNTEAFF

clone size: -
J gene: TRBJ2-1
V gene: TRBV27
D gene: TRBD2
CDR3 DNA: TGTGCCAGCAGTTTATACGGCGGGGGTGCTGTAAATGAGCAGTTCTTC
CDR3 protein: CASSLYGGGAVNEQFF

clone size: -
J gene: TRBJ1-3
V gene: TRBV5-4
D gene: -
CDR3 DNA: TGTGCCAGCAGCCCAGGACTGGATGGAAACACCATATATTTT
CDR3 protein: CASSPGLDGNTIYF

clone size: -
J gene: TRBJ1-1
V gene: TRBV11-2
D gene: -
CDR3 DNA: TGTGCCAGCAACTTCGTGAAGGGGGACCCTATGAACACTGAAGCTTTCTTT
CDR3 protein: CASNFVKGDPMNTEAFF

clone size: once
J gene: TRBJ2-3
V gene: TRBV6-1
D gene: -
CDR3 DNA: TGTGCCAGCAGTGACCGGGGGGCTTTCTCGGCAGATACGCAGTATTTT
CDR3 protein: CASSDRGAFSADTQYF

clone size: -
J gene: TRBJ1-2
V gene: TRBV6-1
D gene: -
CDR3 DNA: TGTGCCAGCAGTGAAGTTCAACTCCTCCGCGGCTACACCTTC
CDR3 protein: CASSEVQLLRGYTF

clone size: -
J gene: TRBJ2-3
V gene: TRBV6-5
D gene: -
CDR3 DNA: TGTGCCAGCAGTTACTCAGGGGGGGGTGGTGGAGATACGCAGTATTTT
CDR3 protein: CASSYSGGGGGDTQYF

clone size: -
J gene: TRBJ2-3
V gene: TRBV12-5
D gene: TRBD1
CDR3 DNA: TGTGCTAGTGGTTTGGGAAAAACAGGGGGCGCAGATACGCAGTATTTT
CDR3 protein: CASGLGKTGGADTQYF

clone size: -
J gene: TRBJ2-5
V gene: TRBV10-3
D gene: TRBD2
CDR3 DNA: TGTGCCATCAGCCCGACTAGCGGGGGAGAGACCCAGTACTTC
CDR3 protein: CAISPTSGGETQYF

clone size: -
J gene: TRBJ2-5
V gene: TRBV5-1
D gene: TRBD2
CDR3 DNA: TGCGCCAGCAGCAGGGGACTAGCGGAAGAGACCCAGTACTTC
CDR3 protein: CASSRGLAEETQYF

clone size: -
J gene: TRBJ2-7
V gene: TRBV21-1
D gene: -
CDR3 DNA: TGTGCCAGCAGCTCGAAGAGGTTCCGGCCTTACGAGCAGTACTTC
CDR3 protein: CASSSKRFRPYEQYF

clone size: -
J gene: TRBJ2-7
V gene: TRBV27
D gene: -
CDR3 DNA: TGTGCCAGCCGCGGGATGCGGGTTTACGAGCAGTACTTC
CDR3 protein: CASRGMRVYEQYF

clone size: -
J gene: TRBJ1-2
V gene: TRBV12-3/TRBV12-4
D gene: TRBD1
CDR3 DNA: TGTGCCAGCAGTTTCCTGGACAGGGGGCTCACTGACTTC
CDR3 protein: CASSFLDRGLTDF

clone size: -
J gene: TRBJ2-2
V gene: TRBV9
D gene: -
CDR3 DNA: TGTGCCAGCAGCTCTGGGAACACCGGGGAGCTGTTTTTT
CDR3 protein: CASSSGNTGELFF